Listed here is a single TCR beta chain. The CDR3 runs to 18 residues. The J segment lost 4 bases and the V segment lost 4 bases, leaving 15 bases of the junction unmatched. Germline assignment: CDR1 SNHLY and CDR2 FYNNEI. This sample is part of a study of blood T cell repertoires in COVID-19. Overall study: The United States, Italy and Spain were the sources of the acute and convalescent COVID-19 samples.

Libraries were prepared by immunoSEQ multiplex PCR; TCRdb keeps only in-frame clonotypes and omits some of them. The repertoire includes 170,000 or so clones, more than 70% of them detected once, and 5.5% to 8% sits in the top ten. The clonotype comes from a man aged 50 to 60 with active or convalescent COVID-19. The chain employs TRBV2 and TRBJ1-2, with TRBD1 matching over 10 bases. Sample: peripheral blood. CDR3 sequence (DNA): TGTGCCAGCAGTGTAGCCCGGGACAGGGGCCTTCTTGGCTATGGCTACACCTTC. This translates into CASSVARDRGLLGYGYTF.